These 23 T cell receptor beta chains were sequenced from one sample in a study of T cell responses to AZD1222 COVID-19 vaccine. The protocol was immunoSEQ multiplex PCR, while the TCRdb copy is restricted to in-frame clones and leaves out a portion. The table has tens of thousands of clones, roughly nine tenths seen once. Source: peripheral blood, taken on day 0 of AZD1222 vaccination. The origin of the receptors is an adult in good health.

The chain joins TRBV12-3 or TRBV12-4 to TRBJ1-2; D is uncertain. Trimming left V 3 bases short and J 8 bases short, with 7 bases between. CDR3 size: 11 residues. CDR3 sequence: CASSFRRGYTF. CDR3 sequence (DNA): TGTGCCAGCAGTTTTCGAAGAGGCTACACCTTC.

The V call is TRBV19, the J call TRBJ2-7; weak D call: TRBD1 (5 bases). CDR1 and CDR2 from the germline V gene are LNHDA and SQIVND (reference sequence). V was clipped by 4 bases and J by 0 bases, with 10 bases between them. The CDR3 sequence is 14 residues long. The CDR3 DNA is TGTGCCAGTAGTAGACAGAAATCCTCCTACGAGCAGTACTTC. It yields the protein CASSRQKSSYEQYF.

The V and J genes are TRBV29-1 and TRBJ2-3, with D maybe TRBD2 (5 bases). The CDR3 runs 15 residues. Germline assignment: CDR1 SQVTM and CDR2 ANQGSEA. The V end was cut by 0 bases, the J end by 3 bases, with 13 bases between. The CDR3 loop is CSVEEVEGRTDTQYF. In nucleotides, the CDR3 is TGCAGCGTTGAAGAGGTCGAGGGAAGGACAGATACGCAGTATTTT.

Here the CDR3 reads CASSQERDRGGGYTF. The DNA for the CDR3 is TGCGCCAGCAGCCAAGAACGGGACAGGGGTGGCGGCTACACCTTC. The J gene is TRBJ1-2, the V gene TRBV4-3; 10 positions agree with TRBD1. Trimming removed 0 bases from V and 8 bases from J; junction bases left unmatched: 6. The germline V gene encodes CDR1 LGHNA and CDR2 YSLEER. The CDR3 has 15 residues.

This sequence joins TRBV6-5 and TRBJ1-2, with no clear D. The length of the CDR3 is 13 residues. Trimming removed 5 bases from V and 8 bases from J, with 15 bases in between. Germline-derived CDR1 and CDR2 are MNHEY and SVGAGI. The chain's CDR3 is CASSQDPRYGYTF. CDR3 nucleotides: TGTGCCAGCAGTCAGGATCCTAGATACGGCTACACCTTC.

The rearrangement joins TRBV18 to TRBJ1-6, with TRBD1 matching 10 bases. V dropped 6 bases and J dropped 8; count of bases not matched to a gene: 16. Germline V gene data show CDR1 as KGHSH and CDR2 as LQKENI. CDR3 size: 18 residues. CDR3 in amino acids: CASSPQTALTGGYSPLHF. The CDR3 DNA follows: TGTGCCAGCTCCCCCCAAACGGCGCTGACAGGGGGCTATTCACCCCTCCACTTT.

This clone was seen only a few times. This chain joins TRBV6-1 and TRBJ1-3; D is possibly TRBD1 (6 bases). The germline gives CDR1 MNHNS, CDR2 SASEGT. This CDR3 contains 15 residues. The V end lost 3 bases, the J end lost 3 bases, and 12 bases lay between the germline ends. The CDR3 is CASSERDIRGNTIYF. The CDR3 DNA sequence: TGTGCCAGCAGTGAGCGGGACATCCGTGGAAACACCATATATTTT.

The chain has TRBV2 and TRBJ1-1; unclear D gene. Trimming pared 6 bases from V and 2 bases from J, leaving 10 bases between. This CDR3 contains 13 residues. CDR1 and CDR2 (germline): SNHLY, FYNNEI. CDR3 amino acids: CASRPNDNTEAFF. The CDR3 nucleotides are TGTGCCAGCAGGCCCAATGATAACACTGAAGCTTTCTTT.

This CDR3 reads CASSYSNGGRTEAFF. The CDR3 bases are TGTGCCAGCAGTTACTCAAACGGGGGGAGAACTGAAGCTTTCTTT. The chain couples TRBV6-5 to TRBJ1-1; maybe TRBD1 (5 bases). Trimming took 0 bases from V and 5 from J, leaving 13 bases between them. In germline, CDR1 is MNHEY, CDR2 SVGAGI. The CDR3 is made up of 15 amino acids.

The V and J genes are TRBV19 and TRBJ1-4; 11 bases match TRBD1. The CDR3 covers 17 residues. With V trimmed by 7 bases and J by 2 bases, 9 bases remained unmatched. CDR1 and CDR2 from the germline V gene are LNHDA and SQIVND (reference sequence). CDR3 nucleotides: TGTGCCAGTACCCTGCGGACAGGGGGCTTGACTAATGAAAAACTGTTTTTT. Translation gives CASTLRTGGLTNEKLFF.

The chain couples TRBV5-1 to TRBJ1-5, with TRBD1 as a possible D gene (6 bases). Germline CDR1 reads SGHRS; CDR2 reads YFSETQ. V was cut by 4 bases and J by 6 bases, with 17 bases left in between. The CDR3 sequence is 15 residues long. CDR3 bases: TGCGCCAGCAGCCTAACAGGGAGTGAGGCTCAGCCCCAGCATTTT. This sequence encodes CASSLTGSEAQPQHF.

The chain employs TRBV19 and TRBJ1-6; weak D call: TRBD1 (5 bases). The V gene's germline CDR1 is LNHDA and CDR2 SQIVND (reference sequence). The V end lost 5 bases, the J end lost 13 bases, and 24 bases lay between the germline ends. The CDR3 is 16 amino acids. The CDR3 spells CASSSQSPGGSSPLHF. The CDR3 DNA sequence: TGTGCCAGTAGTTCTCAATCACCTGGGGGGTCGTCGCCCCTCCACTTT.

This clone was detected once. J is TRBJ2-7 and V is TRBV5-5, with D possibly matching TRBD1 (6 bases). This CDR3 has 15 amino acids. The V and J ends lost 1 base and 2 bases respectively, with 13 bases between them. Germline V lookup: CDR1 SGHKS, CDR2 YYEKEE (reference sequence). The CDR3 loop reads CASSLRGTDTYEQYF. Here the CDR3 DNA reads TGTGCCAGCAGCTTGAGGGGGACCGACACCTACGAGCAGTACTTC. Variable domain in full (rest from reference TRBV5-5 and TRBJ2-7): DAGVTQSPTHLIKTRGQQVTLRCSPISGHKSVSWYQQVLGQGPQFIFQYYEKEERGRGNFPDRFSARQFPNYSSELNVNALLLGDSALYLCASSLRGTDTYEQYFGPGTRLTVT.

The rearrangement uses TRBV28 and TRBJ1-2; 8 bases are shared with TRBD1. The CDR3 runs 16 residues. Trimming removed 4 bases from V and 5 bases from J; junction bases left unmatched: 12. Germline values: CDR1 MDHEN, CDR2 SYDVKM. CDR3 nucleotides: TGTGCCAGCAGTTCCACCTCAGGGGGCGCCCCTTATGGCTACACCTTC. Protein: CASSSTSGGAPYGYTF.

This clone was seen once. The chain has TRBV19 and TRBJ1-2; D unresolved. The CDR3 totals 13 residues. Trimming shortened V by 3 bases and J by 2 bases, and 7 bases separated the two germline ends. CDR1 is LNHDA, CDR2 SQIVND, per germline (reference sequence). The CDR3 bases are TGTGCCAGTAGTATCACCGAGAACTATGGCTACACCTTC. Its translation is CASSITENYGYTF.

The chain carries TRBV14 and TRBJ1-1, with 7 bases lining up with TRBD1. This CDR3 is built from 9 residues. Germline V lookup: CDR1 SGHDN, CDR2 FVKESK. The CDR3 region has the DNA TGTGACAGGGGCACTGAAGCTTTCTTT. Its protein product is CDRGTEAFF.

This chain connects TRBV7-9 to TRBJ1-2; D not certain. CDR1 SEHNR and CDR2 FQNEAQ come from the germline V gene (reference sequence). Trimming took off 5 bases at V and 8 bases at J, with 9 bases between the two ends. This CDR3 spans 11 amino acids. In nucleotides, the CDR3 is TGTGCCAGCAGCGCGCTCAGGGGCTACACCTTC. Its translation: CASSALRGYTF.

V gene TRBV28 combines with J gene TRBJ1-5; D uncertain. This CDR3 region has 14 residues. V gave up 6 bases and J gave up 9 bases, with 18 bases separating them. Germline V CDR1 and CDR2: MDHEN, SYDVKM. The CDR3 bases are TGTGCCAGCAGGCCGCACGGCCCCGATGGGCCCCAGCATTTT. It is translated as CASRPHGPDGPQHF.

This clone was picked up one time. The chain is built from TRBV5-1 and TRBJ2-1, with 10 bases that match TRBD1. Germline V gene data show CDR1 as SGHRS and CDR2 as YFSETQ. V trimming: 4 bases; J trimming: 8 bases; junction bases outside the gene matches: 6. This CDR3 region has 14 residues. In nucleotides, the CDR3 is TGCGCCAGCAGCCTGGGACAGGGGAGGGATGAGCAGTTCTTC. Translating it yields CASSLGQGRDEQFF.

This chain uses TRBV18 with TRBJ2-7; D gene uncertain. The CDR3 spans 16 residues. Trimming shortened V by 0 bases and J by 2 bases, and 14 bases separated the two germline ends. Per germline, CDR1 KGHSH and CDR2 LQKENI. This CDR3 reads CASSPPLSGDAYEQYF. The CDR3 DNA reads as TGTGCCAGCTCACCACCGTTGTCGGGCGACGCCTACGAGCAGTACTTC.

The V gene is TRBV15, the J gene TRBJ1-2, with TRBD1 identical over 7 bases. This CDR3 is built from 13 residues. Germline V gives CDR1 LNHNV, CDR2 YYDKDF (reference sequence). J was trimmed by 8 bases and V by 3 bases; bases with no gene match: 6. In nucleotides, the CDR3 is TGTGCCACCAGCAGGCAGGGGGTGTGGGGCTACACCTTC. Its protein product is CATSRQGVWGYTF.

V gene TRBV4-1 combines with J gene TRBJ1-3; 10 bases line up with TRBD1. V gave up 1 base and J gave up 2 bases; unmatched junction bases: 8. The CDR3 is made up of 18 amino acids. CDR1 MGHRA and CDR2 YSYEKL come from the germline V gene. In DNA, the CDR3 is TGCGCCAGCAGCCAAGCTTTCTCCGGGACAGGGGCTGGAAACACCATATATTTT. Amino acids: CASSQAFSGTGAGNTIYF.

The chain uses TRBV5-1 and TRBJ2-1, with 8 bases lining up with TRBD2. The germline V gene has CDR1 SGHRS and CDR2 YFSETQ. The CDR3 contains 16 residues. Unmatched junction bases numbered 14, after V lost 4 bases and J lost 8 bases. The CDR3 is CASSGGLSGSLYEQFF. The CDR3 coding sequence is TGCGCCAGCAGCGGTGGGTTAAGCGGGAGCTTATATGAGCAGTTCTTC.